The entry below describes one T cell receptor beta chain. The antigen is not known. A second PCR, run for roughly 7 to 12 cycles, used a sample-barcoded 5' primer plus a J-beta primer mix. TCRdb recomputed calls from the 5' RACE reads with MiXCR, one row per CDR3 protein. The table shows hundreds of thousands of distinct CDR3 sequences, with roughly 45% occurring only once. This sample was taken from a study of blood T cells in healthy people across ages. The study's findings and limits: Correlation between TCR beta diversity and naive T cell percentage was strong. The recorded TCR beta diversity per million T cells decreased in a roughly linear manner with age.

Trimming took off 5 bases at V and 4 bases at J, with 12 bases between the two ends. This CDR3 comprises 14 residues. CDR1 is SGHTA, CDR2 FQGNSA, per germline. Every participating donor contributed around 9.5 milliliters of peripheral blood through a draw. The chain has TRBV7-2 and TRBJ2-1; a possible D gene is TRBD2 (5 bases). Sequencing was performed on blood. The receptor was isolated from a woman aged 60 to 75 in good health. This chain's CDR3 is CASSPRVGYNEQFF. In DNA form, the CDR3 reads TGTGCCAGCAGCCCGAGGGTGGGGTACAATGAGCAGTTCTTC.